This is a list of T cell receptor beta chains from one sample in a study of beta chain features in type 1 diabetes. The table came from immunoSEQ multiplex PCR; TCRdb's copy has only in-frame clones and leaves some out. The repertoire holds hundreds of thousands of clones, with over 10% as singletons. The sample comprised naive CD4+ T cells from blood. These receptors came from a man younger than 35 with type 1 diabetes. Both conserved end residues are part of each CDR3. D genes are given only for firm matches. The size entry is marked missing in some rows and otherwise reads once, few, many or a size class.

clone size: few; V gene: TRBV7-2; J gene: TRBJ1-3; D gene: .; CDR3 protein: CASSLAPGGNTIYF; CDR3 DNA: TGTGCCAGCAGCTTAGCGCCGGGGGGAAACACCATATATTTT
clone size: .; V gene: TRBV4-1; J gene: TRBJ1-5; D gene: TRBD1; CDR3 protein: CASSQGQGARQPQHF; CDR3 DNA: TGCGCCAGCAGCCAGGGACAGGGGGCACGTCAGCCCCAGCATTTT
clone size: .; V gene: TRBV18; J gene: TRBJ2-7; D gene: TRBD2; CDR3 protein: CASSPRTSGTYEQYF; CDR3 DNA: TGTGCCAGCTCACCCCGGACTAGCGGAACCTACGAGCAGTACTTC
clone size: .; V gene: TRBV14; J gene: TRBJ2-7; D gene: .; CDR3 protein: CASSQGPWSYEQYF; CDR3 DNA: TGTGCCAGCAGCCAAGGCCCCTGGAGCTACGAGCAGTACTTC
clone size: .; V gene: TRBV30; J gene: TRBJ1-1; D gene: .; CDR3 protein: CAWSIGPGGAEAFF; CDR3 DNA: TGTGCCTGGAGTATCGGACCCGGCGGGGCTGAAGCTTTCTTT
clone size: few; V gene: TRBV11-2; J gene: TRBJ2-3; D gene: .; CDR3 protein: CASSPGLLSDTQYF; CDR3 DNA: TGTGCCAGCAGCCCGGGACTCCTCTCAGATACGCAGTATTTT
clone size: .; V gene: TRBV5-1; J gene: TRBJ1-5; D gene: .; CDR3 protein: CASSSGHDNQPQHF; CDR3 DNA: TGCGCCAGCAGCTCCGGACACGACAATCAGCCCCAGCATTTT
clone size: few; V gene: TRBV11-2; J gene: TRBJ2-1; D gene: .; CDR3 protein: CASSLAAHFTNEQFF; CDR3 DNA: TGTGCCAGCAGCTTAGCTGCACACTTTACGAATGAGCAGTTCTTC
clone size: .; V gene: TRBV2; J gene: TRBJ1-1; D gene: TRBD1; CDR3 protein: CASSGGQGTEAFF; CDR3 DNA: TGTGCCAGCAGTGGGGGACAGGGAACTGAAGCTTTCTTT
clone size: .; V gene: TRBV4-1; J gene: TRBJ2-2; D gene: .; CDR3 protein: CASSQDNWSGLNTGELFF; CDR3 DNA: TGCGCCAGCAGCCAAGATAATTGGAGTGGGCTAAACACCGGGGAGCTGTTTTTT
clone size: few; V gene: TRBV5-1; J gene: TRBJ1-1; D gene: TRBD1; CDR3 protein: CASSVLTGGNTEAFF; CDR3 DNA: TGCGCCAGCAGCGTCCTAACAGGGGGCAATACTGAAGCTTTCTTT